The 19 T cell receptor beta chains in this list originate from one sample, sequenced in a study of blood T cells in healthy people across ages. Primed by a sample-barcoded 5' primer and a J-beta primer mix, a second PCR proceeded for about 6 to 11 cycles. MiXCR, run by TCRdb on the 5' RACE reads, gives a single entry per CDR3 protein. In the table there are around 1.5 million distinct CDR3 sequences, approximately 60% of which are singletons. The sample comprised blood. The receptors shown here come from a man aged 18 to 30 in good health.

This clonotype was seen a handful of times. This sequence joins TRBV20-1 and TRBJ2-1, with no clear D. V gave up 1 base and J gave up 2 bases, with 12 bases separating them. Germline V gene data show CDR1 as DFQATT and CDR2 as SNEGSKA (reference sequence). This CDR3 comprises 15 residues. CDR3 loop: CSARVISTPYNEQFF. In nucleotides, the CDR3 is TGCAGTGCTAGAGTCATCAGCACCCCCTACAATGAGCAGTTCTTC.

The J gene is TRBJ2-4, the V gene TRBV13, with TRBD2 as a possible D gene (5 bases). The end of the DNA is better explained by TRBJ2-7, so the J call may be wrong. In germline, CDR1 is PRHDT, CDR2 FYEKMQ (reference sequence). This CDR3 is 14 amino acids long. For the CDR3, the DNA is TGTGCCAGCAGCTTAATAGCGAGTCGCCACGAGCAGTACTTC. Residues: CASSLIASRHEQYF.

The rearrangement links TRBV29-1 to TRBJ1-2; TRBD1 might be the D (6 bases). Germline V gene data show CDR1 as SQVTM and CDR2 as ANQGSEA. Trimming took off 4 bases at V and 7 bases at J, with 16 bases between the two ends. CDR3 size: 13 residues. The chain's CDR3 is CSVGVGGDSGYTF. The CDR3 coding sequence is TGCAGCGTTGGAGTAGGGGGGGACTCTGGCTACACCTTC.

This clonotype was seen only once. The rearrangement joins TRBV25-1 to TRBJ2-7; TRBD1 aligns across 9 bases. J gave up 2 bases and V 2 bases, and 1 base lay outside the gene matches. Germline values: CDR1 MGHDK, CDR2 SYGVNS. The CDR3 loop spans 14 amino acids. CDR3 in DNA: TGTGCCAGCAGTGAAACAGGGGGCCCCTACGAGCAGTACTTC. Amino acid sequence: CASSETGGPYEQYF.

This chain uses TRBV12-3 or TRBV12-4 with TRBJ1-2, with D maybe TRBD1 (6 bases). Trimming shortened V by 10 bases and J by 7 bases, and 19 bases separated the two germline ends. This CDR3 comprises 13 residues. DNA of the CDR3: TGTGCCATAAGGGAGAAGACAGGCCTTGGCTACACCTTC. It specifies CAIREKTGLGYTF.

This clonotype was seen just once. This chain links TRBV7-9 with TRBJ2-7; D not certain. CDR3 size: 13 residues. Germline V CDR1 and CDR2: SEHNR, FQNEAQ (reference sequence). With 5 bases removed from V and 7 bases from J, the gap between germline ends came to 15 bases. In DNA form, the CDR3 reads TGTGCCAGCAGCGTAGGGCAGCCCGGAGAGCAGTACTTC. This encodes CASSVGQPGEQYF.

The V gene is TRBV5-6, the J gene TRBJ2-1, with D perhaps matching TRBD1 (5 bases). With 1 base removed from V and 6 bases from J, the gap between germline ends came to 20 bases. Germline assignment: CDR1 SGHDT and CDR2 YYEEEE. The CDR3 is made up of 17 amino acids. This CDR3 reads CASSLRFGDSSLNEQFF. CDR3 bases: TGTGCCAGCAGCTTGAGATTCGGTGACAGCTCCCTCAATGAGCAGTTCTTC.

V and J are TRBV5-1 and TRBJ2-7; no firm D call. Trimming removed 0 bases from V and 1 base from J, with 8 bases in between. Germline lookup yields CDR1 SGHRS and CDR2 YFSETQ. The CDR3 sequence is 14 residues long. The CDR3 here is CASSLGIGSYEQYF. CDR3 in DNA: TGCGCCAGCAGCTTGGGGATCGGTTCCTACGAGCAGTACTTC.

The chain joins TRBV20-1 to TRBJ2-7; D may be TRBD2 (5 bases). This CDR3 has 16 residues. CDR1 is DFQATT and CDR2 is SNEGSKA in the germline V gene (reference sequence). Trimming cost V 0 bases and J 0 bases, with 15 bases left between them. In DNA form, the CDR3 reads TGCAGTGCTAGAGATTTGGGCGGGCAGAGCTCCTACGAGCAGTACTTC. Translation: CSARDLGGQSSYEQYF.

This clonotype turned up a few times. The gene calls are TRBV20-1 and TRBJ2-1; D might be TRBD2 (6 bases). This CDR3 has 13 residues. In germline, CDR1 is DFQATT, CDR2 SNEGSKA (reference sequence). Trimming took 6 bases from V and 6 from J, leaving 15 bases between them. The CDR3 sequence is CSAESGSGNEQFF. DNA of the CDR3: TGCAGTGCCGAAAGCGGGTCCGGCAATGAGCAGTTCTTC.

The genes are TRBV4-1 and TRBJ1-5; D is undetermined. The length of the CDR3 is 17 residues. Trimming left V 1 base short and J 2 bases short, with 15 bases between. Germline V gene lookup returns CDR1 MGHRA and CDR2 YSYEKL. CDR3 sequence reads: CASSQVYGQRGNQPQHF. In nucleotides, the CDR3 is TGCGCCAGCAGCCAAGTTTACGGCCAGCGGGGCAATCAGCCCCAGCATTTT.

The genes are TRBV12-3 or TRBV12-4 and TRBJ2-7; D ambiguous. The CDR3 is 12 residues long. Trimming left V 3 bases short and J 3 bases short, with 6 bases between. CDR3 nucleotide sequence: TGTGCCAGCAGTTTTGGCCACTACGAGCAGTACTTC. Protein sequence: CASSFGHYEQYF.

This chain uses TRBV6-1 with TRBJ2-1; a possible D gene is TRBD1 (7 bases). This CDR3 is built from 15 residues. Germline CDR1 reads MNHNS; CDR2 reads SASEGT. Trimming removed 2 bases at V and 6 bases at J, with 14 bases between. The CDR3 DNA is TGTGCCAGCAGTGAACCGCGGGACAGTACCAATGAGCAGTTCTTC. This gives the protein CASSEPRDSTNEQFF.

The chain joins TRBV10-3 to TRBJ1-2; D is perhaps TRBD1 (5 bases). The germline V gene has CDR1 ENHRY and CDR2 SYGVKD. This CDR3 has 16 amino acids. V was shortened by 10 bases and J by 6 bases, with 27 bases between the two germline ends. CDR3 residues: CATLPAGPLPSNGYTF. The CDR3 nucleotides are TGTGCCACCCTCCCAGCAGGGCCCCTTCCCTCCAATGGCTACACCTTC.

The chain combines TRBV10-3 with TRBJ1-2, with a tentative D call TRBD1 (5 bases). V was clipped by 7 bases and J by 6 bases, with 12 bases between them. Germline V gene lookup returns CDR1 ENHRY and CDR2 SYGVKD. The CDR3 has 12 amino acids. CDR3 residues: CAITGGDDGYTF. CDR3 coding DNA: TGTGCCATCACTGGGGGGGACGATGGCTACACCTTC.

The chain links TRBV24-1 to TRBJ2-6; D is possibly TRBD1 (5 bases). This CDR3 is 16 amino acids long. V lost 4 bases to trimming and J lost 2 bases, with 11 bases between them. CDR1 is KGHDR and CDR2 is SFDVKD in the germline V gene. DNA of the CDR3: TGTGCCACCAGTGACTCCAGGGCCCCTGGGGCCAACGTCCTGACTTTC. Translating gives CATSDSRAPGANVLTF.

The chain couples TRBV6-1 to TRBJ1-2; TRBD1 agrees at 7 bases. The V gene's germline CDR1 is MNHNS and CDR2 SASEGT. The CDR3 extends over 15 amino acids. The V gene end was trimmed by 1 base and the J gene end by 1 base; junction bases not matched to a gene: 3. CDR3 residues: CASSEDRGYNYGYTF. In DNA form, the CDR3 reads TGTGCCAGCAGTGAAGACAGGGGTTATAACTATGGCTACACCTTC.

J is TRBJ1-4 and V is TRBV12-3 or TRBV12-4; tentatively, D is TRBD1 (6 bases). The CDR3 covers 16 residues. V was trimmed by 4 bases and J by 3 bases, leaving 15 bases between them. CDR3 sequence: CASSSKPGDSNEKLFF. The CDR3 DNA reads as TGTGCCAGCAGTTCGAAACCAGGGGATTCTAATGAAAAACTGTTTTTT.

The rearrangement joins TRBV10-3 to TRBJ1-5; 8 bases are shared with TRBD1. The CDR3 extends over 16 amino acids. Trimming cost V 5 bases and J 4 bases; bases outside gene matches: 10. Germline V gene lookup returns CDR1 ENHRY and CDR2 SYGVKD. Here the CDR3 reads CAISKTGADMNQPQHF. The CDR3 DNA follows: TGTGCCATCAGTAAGACAGGGGCCGATATGAATCAGCCCCAGCATTTT.